The 14 T cell receptor beta chains below come from one sample, sequenced in a study of blood T cell repertoires in COVID-19. Produced via immunoSEQ multiplex PCR; TCRdb's table is partial and in-frame only. The sample holds fewer than 300,000 clones, roughly 85% seen once. The sample taken for sequencing was peripheral blood. The receptor set was obtained from a woman between 18 and 29 years old with acute or convalescent COVID-19.

The rearrangement links TRBV6-5 to TRBJ2-1; 12 bases map to TRBD1. V was pared by 6 bases and J by 7 bases, with 7 bases of the junction left unmatched. Germline loops: CDR1 MNHEY, CDR2 SVGAGI. The CDR3 loop spans 15 amino acids. The chain's CDR3 is CASSRGTGGGNEQFF. DNA of the CDR3: TGTGCCAGCAGCCGAGGGACAGGGGGCGGGAATGAGCAGTTCTTC.

The rearrangement links TRBV27 to TRBJ1-5, with TRBD1 matching 8 bases. With V trimmed by 3 bases and J by 3 bases, 7 bases remained unmatched. The CDR3 extends over 16 amino acids. CDR1 MNHEY and CDR2 SMNVEV come from the germline V gene (reference sequence). The DNA of the CDR3 is TGTGCCAGCAGTTTTACAGGGGGTACATACAATCAGCCCCAGCATTTT. Its protein is CASSFTGGTYNQPQHF.

This rearrangement joins TRBV24-1 to TRBJ2-2; the D gene is possibly TRBD2 (7 bases). This CDR3 is built from 16 residues. With 4 bases removed from V and 2 bases from J, the gap between germline ends came to 13 bases. CDR1 and CDR2 (germline): KGHDR, SFDVKD. The CDR3 here is CATSEGGGHNTGELFF. The DNA of the CDR3 is TGTGCCACCAGTGAAGGGGGGGGACATAACACCGGGGAGCTGTTTTTT.

V and J are TRBV14 and TRBJ2-7; D is uncertain. The ends were cut back, 0 bases at V and 3 bases at J, with 3 bases in the middle. This CDR3 has 12 residues. In germline, CDR1 is SGHDN, CDR2 FVKESK. The CDR3 DNA follows: TGTGCCAGCAGCCAAGACTACTACGAGCAGTACTTC. This codes for CASSQDYYEQYF.

The chain couples TRBV3-1 (or the pseudogene TRBV3-2) to TRBJ2-5; TRBD2 matches at 7 bases. Germline V gene data show CDR1 as LGHDT and CDR2 as YNNKEL (reference sequence). The CDR3 is made up of 16 amino acids. V gave up 0 bases and J gave up 2 bases; unmatched junction bases: 6. Here the CDR3 DNA reads TGTGCCAGCAGCCAAGATATGGCTAGCGGACAAGAGACCCAGTACTTC. It specifies CASSQDMASGQETQYF.

The chain joins TRBV3-1 (or the pseudogene TRBV3-2) to TRBJ2-1, with D perhaps TRBD2 (6 bases). This CDR3 contains 16 residues. Germline V gives CDR1 LGHDT, CDR2 YNNKEL (reference sequence). The ends were cut back, 4 bases at V and 0 bases at J, with 13 bases in the middle. The CDR3 coding sequence is TGTGCCAGCAGCCTAAAAGCGGGTAGCTCCTACAATGAGCAGTTCTTC. The encoded protein is CASSLKAGSSYNEQFF.

The chain has TRBV4-1 and TRBJ1-1; TRBD1 aligns across 7 bases. CDR1 and CDR2 (germline): MGHRA, YSYEKL. The ends lost 2 bases at V and 1 base at J; junction bases unmatched: 10. The CDR3 sequence is 17 residues long. This chain's CDR3 is CASSQTAPGGTNTEAFF. In DNA, the CDR3 is TGCGCCAGCAGCCAAACCGCCCCAGGGGGAACGAACACTGAAGCTTTCTTT.

CDR3 nucleotides: TGTGCCAGCAGTTTAATCGCAGCCCACTACTCTGGGGCCAACGTCCTGACTTTC. Encoded protein: CASSLIAAHYSGANVLTF. This chain links TRBV27 with TRBJ2-6; D uncertain. V was shortened by 2 bases and J by 0 bases, with 14 bases between the two germline ends. CDR3 size: 18 residues. Germline values: CDR1 MNHEY, CDR2 SMNVEV (reference sequence). The full variable domain, its missing parts supplied by reference TRBV27 and TRBJ2-6, is EAQVTQNPRYLITVTGKKLTVTCSQNMNHEYMSWYRQDPGLGLRQIYYSMNVEVTDKGDVPEGYKVSRKEKRNFPLILESPSPNQTSLYFCASSLIAAHYSGANVLTFGAGSRLTVL.

This clone was counted a single time. V and J are TRBV2 and TRBJ1-6; 8 nucleotides line up with TRBD1. The CDR3 sequence is 14 residues long. V gave up 7 bases and J gave up 6 bases; unmatched junction bases: 5. Germline lookup yields CDR1 SNHLY and CDR2 FYNNEI. The CDR3 protein is CASTETGVNSPLHF. CDR3 bases: TGTGCCAGCACCGAGACAGGGGTTAATTCACCCCTCCACTTT.

V usage is TRBV30 and J usage is TRBJ1-5; 7 nucleotides align to TRBD1. This CDR3 has 14 residues. V trimming: 3 bases; J trimming: 9 bases; junction bases outside the gene matches: 11. Germline V lookup: CDR1 GTSNPN, CDR2 SVGIG (reference sequence). The CDR3 spells CAWSIAQGVGPQHF. CDR3 nucleotides: TGTGCCTGGAGCATAGCCCAGGGGGTCGGGCCCCAGCATTTT.

The chain couples TRBV4-1 to TRBJ2-5, with 9 bases identical to TRBD1. J was trimmed by 4 bases and V by 0 bases; bases with no gene match: 12. Germline V gives CDR1 MGHRA, CDR2 YSYEKL. The CDR3 is 18 residues long. The CDR3 region has the DNA TGCGCCAGCAGCCAAGATCCATCAAGACAGGGGGTTTTAGAGACCCAGTACTTC. The encoded protein is CASSQDPSRQGVLETQYF.

The rearrangement uses TRBV6-5 and TRBJ2-7, with D possibly TRBD1 on 6 matching bases. V lost 9 bases to trimming and J lost 8 bases, with 17 bases between them. Germline-derived CDR1 and CDR2 are MNHEY and SVGAGI. The CDR3 contains 12 residues. This CDR3 reads CASSWDKGKQYF. As DNA, the CDR3 is TGTGCCAGTTCCTGGGACAAAGGGAAGCAGTACTTC.

The rearrangement links TRBV19 to TRBJ1-5; D is perhaps TRBD1 (6 bases). CDR1 LNHDA and CDR2 SQIVND come from the germline V gene (reference sequence). This CDR3 comprises 13 residues. V was shortened by 2 bases and J by 7 bases, with 9 bases between the two germline ends. CDR3 residues: CASSISQGQPQHF. DNA for the CDR3: TGTGCCAGTAGTATAAGCCAGGGGCAGCCCCAGCATTTT. Together with reference TRBV19 and TRBJ1-5, the CDR3 gives the full variable domain: DGGITQSPKYLFRKEGQNVTLSCEQNLNHDAMYWYRQDPGQGLRLIYYSQIVNDFQKGDIAEGYSVSREKKESFPLTVTSAQKNPTAFYLCASSISQGQPQHFGDGTRLSIL.

The V call is TRBV7-9, the J call TRBJ2-1; 7 nucleotides line up with TRBD1. Per germline, CDR1 SEHNR and CDR2 FQNEAQ (reference sequence). V was pared by 1 base and J by 12 bases, with 0 bases of the junction left unmatched. The CDR3 sequence is 11 residues long. The CDR3 here is CASSLGTGQFF. DNA of the CDR3: TGTGCCAGCAGCTTAGGGACAGGGCAGTTCTTC.